This T cell receptor (beta chain) appears in the sequencing data of a study of T cells in Graves' hyperthyroidism and ophthalmopathy (dated by TCRdb to the late 2010s). Turning to the overall study: Peripheral blood was collected at initial diagnosis, before any treatment. In addition, the study compared T-cell repertoires in thyroid tissue and in blood from a handful of Graves' hyperthyroidism patients. According to the paper, TCR Vbeta CDR3 sequencing was carried out on more than 120 peripheral blood samples, which came from approximately 41 ophthalmopathy, 80 or so hyperthyroidism and about 17 progressor patients. Following sampling, methimazole starting at 30 mg daily was given to hyperthyroidism patients, and high-dose intravenous methylprednisolone was given to ophthalmopathy patients. The 100 discovery patients were randomly split 7:3 into training and test sets. A discovery cohort of around 98 patients, roughly 43 with Graves' ophthalmopathy and about 60 with stable Graves' hyperthyroidism, was used to find distinguishing TCR V-J signatures. Whether ophthalmopathy could be predicted prospectively was tested in an independent validation cohort made up of 18 to 20 hyperthyroidism patients plus 17 patients who later progressed to ophthalmopathy.

Per the germline V gene, SGHTA is the CDR1 and FQGNSA is the CDR2. V lost 11 bases and J lost 8 bases, and the count of bases not matched to a germline gene is 13. The CDR3 runs 14 residues from the cysteine to the phenylalanine. Only the CDR3 portion is preserved as DNA: 42 bases, with reading frame beginning at the first base. What the research found in general, with its limitations: Blood samples also contained most of the expanded thyroid clonotypes (frequency above 0.001), which suggests that blood repertoires may reflect thyroid immune responses. No statistical method was used to fix the sample size in advance, and group allocation was not hidden from the investigators. A 13 V-J signature model separated ophthalmopathy from stable hyperthyroidism, with just over 85% sensitivity and 81% to 82% specificity in cross-validation and 80%/75% in testing. In validation, the model predicted progression to ophthalmopathy with over 65% sensitivity and roughly 72% specificity, a median of approximately 6.5 months before onset.

This clonotype has a count of ten or more. What antigen it recognizes has not been identified. No base quality information exists; no much larger clone differs at one position. Graves' hyperthyroidism was defined as stable when no progression to ophthalmopathy occurred over 18 months of follow-up. The hyperthyroidism patients were between 18 and 65 years old and newly diagnosed, with a disease duration of less than 2 months. Any patient with an uncontrolled infection, another autoimmune disease, pregnancy or lactation was excluded. Diagnoses relied on clinical symptoms, serum thyroxine and TRAb, thyroid ultrasound and orbital computed tomography. PBMCs were separated from about 10 ml of fresh peripheral blood using Ficoll-Paque density gradient centrifugation. Total RNA was extracted with Trizol reagent, and quality was checked on an Agilent 2100 Bioanalyzer. TCR beta CDR3 regions were amplified from RNA transcripts. The TCR CDR3 was subjected to a first round of RT-PCR using the HTBI primer set and the Qiagen OneStep RT-PCR kit. A second multiplex PCR round built the libraries, followed by size selection and purification. Sequencing of the libraries was done on an Illumina HiSeq2000 using paired-end 100 bp reads. The study's processing was this. SOAPnuke was used to process the raw data, with reads discarded if the reads contained adapters or uncalled bases, had a mean Phred below 15, or lacked an exact constant-primer or identifier match. High-quality paired reads were merged using COPE v1.2.5, and each unique nucleotide sequence was defined as a clonotype. MiTCR v1.1 was used to align the clonotypes against IMGT TRBV, TRBD and TRBJ reference segments. The analysis was restricted to V-J combinations with a frequency above 0.0001, which together covered approximately 99% of the repertoires. The TCS score was defined as F50 (clonal expansion) divided by E x V (chaos), with BLOSUM62-based TCRdist calculated between CDR3 peptides within each V-J. Welch's t-statistics and random forest reduced fewer than 550 V-J features to 13, which were used in a naive Bayes classifier (R e1071). TCRdb handled the public reads itself, with Q25 trimming in fastp and clone calling in MiXCR, and kept productive beta chains. Rows matching on CDR3 protein sequence are summarized as one entry with the most common DNA and genes. The V and J calls and clone size are TCRdb's, not the authors'. Recorded for this sample are 500,000 to 700,000 distinct CDR3 sequences; 16% of them occurred a single time. In total, the top ten clones hold about 20% of the sample.

The source of this sequence is a woman aged 18-30 years with Graves' hyperthyroidism. Sequenced input: blood. In this chain, TRBV7-2 is recombined with TRBJ2-1, with TRBD2 identical over 9 junction bases. The CDR3 corresponds to CACETTSGRDEQFF. The DNA reads TGTGCCTGCGAGACGACTAGCGGTCGCGATGAGCAGTTCTTC.